This TCR beta chain emerged from a study of early T cells in non-severe SARS-CoV-2 infection. TCRdb processed the 5' RACE reads anew with MiXCR; each CDR3 protein has one entry. Among roughly 64,000 distinct CDR3 sequences listed, over 10% were seen once. Deletions cut 6 bases from V and 3 bases from J, with 12 bases between. The CDR3 runs 14 residues. V usage is TRBV12-3 or TRBV12-4 and J usage is TRBJ1-3; D ambiguous. The sequenced material came from whole blood. This TCR came from an adult who was a healthcare worker with PCR-confirmed SARS-CoV-2 infection or an uninfected control (not recorded which). CDR3 protein: CASSRGVYGNTIYF. The CDR3 DNA follows: TGTGCCAGCAGCCGTGGGGTCTATGGAAACACCATATATTTT.